This T cell receptor (beta chain) was sequenced during a study of T cells in Graves' hyperthyroidism and ophthalmopathy. Turning to the study itself: Prior to any treatment, at the point of initial diagnosis, peripheral blood was collected.

The TCR beta CDR3 regions underwent amplification using RNA transcripts as the source. HTBI primers drove first-round RT-PCR of the TCR CDR3. TCRdb analysed the multiplex PCR reads with MiXCR anew, one entry per CDR3 protein. The table includes about 500,000 distinct CDR3 sequences, 16% detected once. Study-wide results and caveats: Peripheral blood also featured most of the thyroid clonotypes expanded above 0.001.

With duration under 3 months, ophthalmopathy was active: Clinical Activity Score at least 3, NOSPECS at least 4. Each 10 ml fresh peripheral blood draw supplied the PBMCs. This CDR3 is 15 amino acids long. V was shortened by 5 bases and J by 7 bases, with 17 bases between the two germline ends. Looked up from germline, CDR1 is LGHDT and CDR2 is YNNKEL (reference sequence). This clonotype was found many times. Its cognate antigen is unknown. V usage is TRBV3-1 and J usage is TRBJ2-2; D is possibly TRBD1 or TRBD2 (5 bases each). The sequence derives from a woman aged 25 to 39 with Graves' ophthalmopathy. Sequencing was carried out using blood. CDR3 sequence reads: CASSSGLFVDGELFF. The CDR3 region has the DNA TGTGCCAGCAGCTCGGGGCTCTTCGTGGACGGGGAGCTGTTTTTT.